A single sample gave rise to the 14 T cell receptor beta chains below, sequenced in a study of T cell changes during pregnancy in multiple sclerosis. The data were produced by immunoSEQ multiplex PCR, yet TCRdb's version contains in-frame clones alone and is incomplete. In the table there are under 40,000 clones, 75% to 90% of which are singletons. The sample here was CD8+ T cells from peripheral blood mononuclear cells, taken after pregnancy. These TCRs come from a female donor with multiple sclerosis, enrolled in a pregnancy study.

The CDR3 nucleotides are TGTGCCAGCAGCTTAAATGGACTAGGAGCGGGAAATGAGCAGTTCTTC. This gives the protein CASSLNGLGAGNEQFF. The chain combines TRBV7-2 with TRBJ2-1, with 7 nucleotides matching TRBD2. The V segment lost 2 bases and the J segment 7 bases; nucleotides outside the gene matches: 11. There are 16 residues in the CDR3. Germline V lookup: CDR1 SGHTA, CDR2 FQGNSA.

The chain combines TRBV11-1 with TRBJ1-1; weak D call: TRBD1 (5 bases). This CDR3 has 13 residues. The V end was cut by 5 bases, the J end by 5 bases, with 12 bases between. Germline lookup yields CDR1 SGHAT and CDR2 FQDESV (reference sequence). The CDR3 loop reads CASSTESGTEAFF. In nucleotides, the CDR3 is TGTGCCAGCAGCACCGAGTCAGGGACTGAAGCTTTCTTT. Drawing the rest from reference TRBV11-1 and TRBJ1-1, the complete variable domain is EAEVAQSPRYKITEKSQAVAFWCDPISGHATLYWYRQILGQGPELLVQFQDESVVDDSQLPKDRFSAERLKGVDSTLKIQPAELGDSAMYLCASSTESGTEAFFGQGTRLTVV.

Only one count was recorded for this clone. The V and J genes are TRBV7-8 and TRBJ2-7, with 7 bases aligning to TRBD1. CDR1 SGHVS and CDR2 FQNEAQ come from the germline V gene. This CDR3 has 16 residues. J gave up 1 base and V 5 bases, and 11 bases lay outside the gene matches. CDR3 DNA: TGTGCCAGCAGCCGCAGTCCCCGGGACAGTTCCTACGAGCAGTACTTC. This translates into CASSRSPRDSSYEQYF.

V gene TRBV2 combines with J gene TRBJ1-1; 10 bases align to TRBD1. The CDR3 has 13 amino acids. The germline V gene encodes CDR1 SNHLY and CDR2 FYNNEI. The V segment lost 7 bases and the J segment 3 bases; nucleotides outside the gene matches: 2. As DNA, the CDR3 is TGTGCCAGCACTGGACAGGGGGACACTGAAGCTTTCTTT. This translates into CASTGQGDTEAFF.

The J gene is TRBJ2-1, the V gene TRBV5-4; 13 bases are a match to TRBD2. Germline values: CDR1 SGHNT, CDR2 YYREEE (reference sequence). Trimming removed 0 bases from V and 7 bases from J; junction bases left unmatched: 1. This CDR3 comprises 15 residues. CDR3 sequence (DNA): TGTGCCAGCAGCTTGGAACTAGCGGGGGGGAATGAGCAGTTCTTC. Amino acid sequence: CASSLELAGGNEQFF.

This chain uses TRBV30 with TRBJ2-5, with D maybe TRBD1 (6 bases). Germline V CDR1 and CDR2: GTSNPN, SVGIG (reference sequence). V gave up 3 bases and J gave up 2 bases, with 7 bases separating them. This CDR3 spans 12 amino acids. The CDR3 region is CAWRDSQETQYF. Written as DNA, the CDR3 is TGTGCCTGGAGGGACAGTCAAGAGACCCAGTACTTC.

The genes are TRBV9 and TRBJ2-7; 7 positions agree with TRBD2. V lost 0 bases to trimming and J lost 6 bases; unmatched junction nucleotides: 9. Looked up from germline, CDR1 is SGDLS and CDR2 is YYNGEE. The CDR3 covers 15 residues. CDR3 protein: CASSVGPSGTLEQYF. CDR3 in DNA: TGTGCCAGCAGCGTAGGTCCTAGCGGTACCCTCGAGCAGTACTTC.

This clone was seen a few times. The chain couples TRBV9 to TRBJ1-1, with TRBD1 matching over 8 bases. The CDR3 loop spans 14 amino acids. Trimming removed 0 bases from V and 4 bases from J; junction bases left unmatched: 2. Germline CDR1 SGDLS, CDR2 YYNGEE. CDR3 sequence (DNA): TGTGCCAGCAGCGTAGACAGGGGGGCCACTGAAGCTTTCTTT. Translating it yields CASSVDRGATEAFF.

CDR3 loop: CASSPTGGYEQYF. Written as DNA, the CDR3 is TGTGCCAGCAGTCCTACGGGGGGGTACGAGCAGTACTTC. This sequence joins TRBV6-6 and TRBJ2-7; 8 bases agree with TRBD2. The length of the CDR3 is 13 residues. V was pared by 5 bases and J by 4 bases, with 4 bases of the junction left unmatched. Germline V lookup: CDR1 MNHNY, CDR2 SVGAGI (reference sequence).

The CDR3 region has the DNA TGTGCCAGCGGGGGAGGCACCAGCTCTGGAAACACCATATATTTT. It specifies CASGGGTSSGNTIYF. The J gene is TRBJ1-3, the V gene TRBV2; perhaps TRBD1 as D (5 bases). Germline V gene sequence: CDR1 SNHLY, CDR2 FYNNEI. CDR3 length equals 15 residues. Deletions cut 8 bases from V and 0 bases from J, with 14 bases between.

The CDR3 DNA follows: TGTGCCAGCAGCTTTGGTGCCGGGGGTGCCTACGAGCAGTACTTC. Translating it yields CASSFGAGGAYEQYF. The chain uses TRBV11-2 and TRBJ2-7, with D tentatively TRBD2 (6 bases). Per the germline V gene, CDR1 is SGHAT and CDR2 is FQNNGV. V was shortened by 3 bases and J by 2 bases, with 14 bases between the two germline ends. This CDR3 has 15 amino acids.

This sequence joins TRBV6-1 and TRBJ2-1, with TRBD2 identical over 9 bases. CDR1 and CDR2 from the germline V gene are MNHNS and SASEGT. The CDR3 extends over 15 amino acids. J was trimmed by 8 bases and V by 4 bases; bases with no gene match: 9. The CDR3 DNA follows: TGTGCCAGCAGTGGTCTGGCGGGGGGGCCTCATGAGCAGTTCTTC. This sequence encodes CASSGLAGGPHEQFF.

V is TRBV27 and J is TRBJ1-2, with D possibly being TRBD1 (5 bases). Germline V gene sequence: CDR1 MNHEY, CDR2 SMNVEV (reference sequence). Trimming removed 5 bases from V and 7 bases from J, with 17 bases in between. The CDR3 length is 14 residues. CDR3 DNA: TGTGCCAGCAGTCCCACTGGGAGGGGTGGTGGCTACACCTTC. It specifies CASSPTGRGGGYTF.

The rearrangement links TRBV7-8 to TRBJ1-2, with 10 bases aligning to TRBD1. Germline V CDR1 and CDR2: SGHVS, FQNEAQ. Trimming at V came to 4 bases and at J to 7 bases, leaving 12 bases not matched to a gene. This CDR3 spans 16 amino acids. In DNA form, the CDR3 reads TGTGCCAGCAGCTACCCTAGGACAGGGGGGATGAGTGGCTACACCTTC. This sequence encodes CASSYPRTGGMSGYTF.